This T cell receptor (beta chain) originates from a study of vaccination effects on CD4 cells after COVID-19. About the research overall: Two recovered convalescent patients were sampled 16 days and one week pre-vaccination.

As for this clone: Its antigen is unidentified.

Clones were read by immunoSEQ multiplex PCR, and TCRdb kept only the in-frame ones, dropping some. Of about 46,000 clones listed, around 76% are singletons. In germline, CDR1 is MGHDK, CDR2 SYGVNS. The length of the CDR3 is 15 residues. Trimming removed 6 bases from V and 7 bases from J, with 19 bases in between. Researchers isolated CD4+ T cells once approximately eleven days of culture had elapsed. The sample consisted of CD4+ T cells from PBMCs cultured without peptide, taken before COVID-19 vaccination. This chain connects TRBV25-1 to TRBJ2-1, with D possibly called TRBD1 or TRBD2 (5 bases each). The sequence derives from a human donor who had a prior SARS-CoV-2 infection. The CDR3, as DNA: TGTGCCAGCAGCCCCAGTGGGGACCAACCTAATGAGCAGTTCTTC. Protein product: CASSPSGDQPNEQFF.